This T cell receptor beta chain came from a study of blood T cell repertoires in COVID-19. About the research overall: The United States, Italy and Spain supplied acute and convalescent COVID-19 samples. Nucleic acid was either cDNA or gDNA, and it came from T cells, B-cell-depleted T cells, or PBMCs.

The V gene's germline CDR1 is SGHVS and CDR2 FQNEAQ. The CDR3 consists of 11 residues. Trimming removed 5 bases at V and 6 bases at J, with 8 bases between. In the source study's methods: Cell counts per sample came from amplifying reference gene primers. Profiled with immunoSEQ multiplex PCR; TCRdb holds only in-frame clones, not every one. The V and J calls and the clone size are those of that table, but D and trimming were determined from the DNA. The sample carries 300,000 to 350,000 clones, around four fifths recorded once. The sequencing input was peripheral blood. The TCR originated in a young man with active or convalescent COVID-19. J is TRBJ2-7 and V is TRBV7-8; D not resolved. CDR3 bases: TGTGCCAGCAGCGTACAGAGCGAGCAGTACTTC. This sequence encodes CASSVQSEQYF.